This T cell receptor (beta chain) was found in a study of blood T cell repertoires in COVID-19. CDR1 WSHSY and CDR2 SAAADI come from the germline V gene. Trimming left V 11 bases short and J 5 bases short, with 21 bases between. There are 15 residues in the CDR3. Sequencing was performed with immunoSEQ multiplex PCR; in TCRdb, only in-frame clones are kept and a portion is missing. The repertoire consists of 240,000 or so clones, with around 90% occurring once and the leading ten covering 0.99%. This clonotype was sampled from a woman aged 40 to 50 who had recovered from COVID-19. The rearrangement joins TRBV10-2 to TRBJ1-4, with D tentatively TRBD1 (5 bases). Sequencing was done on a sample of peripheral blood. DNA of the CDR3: TGCGCCGGCGCTGCGACGGGGGGTAGGAATGAAAAACTGTTTTTT. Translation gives CAGAATGGRNEKLFF.